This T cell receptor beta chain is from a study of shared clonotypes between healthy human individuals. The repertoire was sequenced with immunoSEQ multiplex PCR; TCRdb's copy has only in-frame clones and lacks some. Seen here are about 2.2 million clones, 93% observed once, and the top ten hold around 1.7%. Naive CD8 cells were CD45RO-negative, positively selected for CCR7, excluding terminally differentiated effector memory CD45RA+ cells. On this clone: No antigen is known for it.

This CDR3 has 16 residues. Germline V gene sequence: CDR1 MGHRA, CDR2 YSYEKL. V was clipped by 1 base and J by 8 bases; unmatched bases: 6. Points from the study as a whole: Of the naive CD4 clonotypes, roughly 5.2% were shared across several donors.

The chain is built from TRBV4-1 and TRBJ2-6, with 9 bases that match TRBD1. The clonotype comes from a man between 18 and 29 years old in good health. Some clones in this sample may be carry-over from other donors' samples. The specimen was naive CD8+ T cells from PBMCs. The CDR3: CASSQGPGQGPNVLTF. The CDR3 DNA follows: TGCGCCAGCAGCCAAGGTCCGGGACAGGGACCCAACGTCCTGACTTTC.